A single TCR beta chain is shown here with its context. The trim removed 1 base at V and 4 bases at J, leaving 1 base unmatched. This CDR3 has 14 amino acids. Germline values: CDR1 SNHLY, CDR2 FYNNEI. This entry comes from a study of shared clonotypes between healthy human individuals. Only CD45RO-negative cells positively selected for CCR7 counted as naive CD8 cells, so terminally differentiated effector memory CD45RA+ cells were excluded. Sorted-subset replicate PCR reactions contained 150 to 200 ng DNA, corresponding to approximately 30,000 T cell genomes. The table came from immunoSEQ multiplex PCR; TCRdb's copy has only in-frame clones and leaves some out. The sample contains 560,000 or so clones, about 96% of which appear only once.

This receptor was obtained from a woman aged 25 to 39 in good health. The rearrangement uses TRBV2 and TRBJ2-1; 7 bases fit TRBD1. The sequencing input was naive CD8+ T cells sorted from blood. The CDR3 DNA reads as TGTGCCAGCAGTGAAGGCAGGGGGTACAATGAGCAGTTCTTC. Residues: CASSEGRGYNEQFF.